This T cell receptor (beta chain) originates from a study of Ad26.COV2.S vaccination and SARS-CoV-2 variants. Sequenced by immunoSEQ multiplex PCR; TCRdb stores in-frame clones only, minus some. The sample has some 180,000 clones; about 83% are singletons. Study results and caveats: The TCR breadth and depth analyses may have understated or missed part of the total T cell responses. Reported findings describe substantial breadth in spike-specific CD8+ and CD4+ T cell responses following vaccination. Participants in the vaccine arm had higher spike-specific TCR breadth; placebo recipients had lower.

To note about this clone: Its antigen is undetermined.

This clonotype was sampled from a human donor who had recovered from COVID-19. The material was peripheral blood, obtained after recovery from COVID-19.

The DNA of the CDR3 is TGTGCCAGCAACGCCGACGTCTCATACGAGCAGTACTTC. This encodes CASNADVSYEQYF. V gene TRBV7-9 combines with J gene TRBJ2-7; no firm D call. Trimming cost V 7 bases and J 4 bases, with 14 bases left between them. The CDR3 runs to 13 residues. CDR1 and CDR2 (germline): SEHNR, FQNEAQ (reference sequence).